The TCR beta chain described here comes from a study of blood T cell repertoires in COVID-19. The wider study: Italy, Spain and the United States were the sources of the convalescent and acute COVID-19 samples.

Original methodology: It was from reference gene primer amplification that nucleated cell counts were estimated. TCRdb keeps only in-frame clones here, not all; method: immunoSEQ multiplex PCR. V, J and clone size were drawn from that table, and D and trimming were deduced from the DNA. The sample yields more than 95,000 clones, approximately 83% seen once. The germline CDR1 and CDR2 sequences are SGHRS and YFSETQ. The CDR3 loop spans 15 amino acids. With 4 bases clipped from V and 6 bases from J, the junction kept 9 bases outside the gene matches. The V call is TRBV5-1, the J call TRBJ1-5; TRBD1 agrees at 8 bases. Material: peripheral blood. The sequence came from a woman of 80 years or more with acute or convalescent COVID-19. CDR3 in amino acids: CASSGGTGGSQPQHF. CDR3 DNA: TGCGCCAGCAGCGGCGGTACAGGGGGAAGTCAGCCCCAGCATTTT. The whole variable domain, remainder taken from reference TRBV5-1 and TRBJ1-5, is KAGVTQTPRYLIKTRGQQVTLSCSPISGHRSVSWYQQTPGQGLQFLFEYFSETQRNKGNFPGRFSGRQFSNSRSEMNVSTLELGDSALYLCASSGGTGGSQPQHFGDGTRLSIL.